The entry below gives a single TCR beta chain sequence along with its context. V was clipped by 2 bases and J by 2 bases; unmatched bases: 9. The germline CDR1 and CDR2 sequences are KGHDR and SFDVKD. The CDR3 loop spans 17 amino acids. The data were taken from a study of blood T cell repertoires in COVID-19. Produced via immunoSEQ multiplex PCR; TCRdb's table is partial and in-frame only. Of about 110,000 clones in the sample, 88% were seen once. V usage is TRBV24-1 and J usage is TRBJ2-3, with 7 bases lining up with TRBD1. This clonotype was sampled from a human donor in a cohort sampled during active COVID-19. Sequenced input: peripheral blood. The CDR3 here is CATSDWANRGSTDTQYF. For the CDR3, the DNA is TGTGCCACCAGTGATTGGGCTAACAGGGGTTCCACAGATACGCAGTATTTT.